This T cell receptor beta chain was observed in a study of molecular identifiers for immune sequencing clone quantification. In preparing bulk TCR libraries, previously described methods and listed TCR primers were used. TCRdb processed the PCR reads anew with MiXCR; each CDR3 protein has one entry. The sample comprises about 640,000 distinct CDR3 sequences, about 20% of which are singletons, and roughly 0.85% rests with the top ten. Study observations and caveats: Highly expanded clone sizes could end up underestimated if a barcode were shared by identical TCR molecules. In a background of about 1 million naive cells, spiked Jurkat TCR RNA from one cell was reportedly detectable.

Each library that profiled naive CD8 cells came from roughly 20,000 to 1,000,000 sorted cells with 10%, 30% or 50% RNA. The CDR3 runs to 13 residues. The V gene's germline CDR1 is LGHDT and CDR2 YNNKEL (reference sequence). Deletions cut 0 bases from V and 4 bases from J, with 6 bases between. Remarks on this clonotype: Its antigen is as yet unknown.

The sample comprised naive CD8+ T cells from blood, with Jurkat cell RNA spiked in. The subset denotes: FACS-sorted CD8+CD4-CCR7+CD45RA+ naive T cells. This sequence was found in a human donor in good health. Some libraries in this study had Jurkat cell RNA spiked in. The V call is TRBV3-1, the J call TRBJ2-5; D unclear. DNA for the CDR3: TGTGCCAGCAGCCAAGATCTCCGAGAGACCCAGTACTTC. Protein product: CASSQDLRETQYF.